A single sample gave rise to the 3 T cell receptor beta chains below, sequenced in a study of T-cell reconstitution after alpha-beta-depleted transplantation in children (dated by TCRdb to the mid-2010s). The treatment or condition label of this sample denotes: allogeneic hematopoietic cell transplantation with graft depleted of TCRalphabeta T cells and CD19 B cells. The library relied on PCR. TCRdb lists the instrument as Illumina HiSeq 2500. Molecular barcoding was employed in the preparation of TCR libraries, with unique molecular identifiers being used to normalize TCRbeta repertoire quantification. TCRdb reran the public reads through fastp at Q25 and MiXCR, keeping productive beta chains. A single entry per CDR3 protein holds the most common genes and DNA from its merged rows. Counted in this sample were about 870,000 distinct CDR3 sequences; roughly 15% of them appeared once. The top ten constitute approximately 5% of the sample.

Sequencing was performed on PBMCs, mostly from graft donor cells, taken 360 days after TCRalphabeta/CD19-depleted stem cell transplant. Receptors were obtained from a male patient between 5 and 17 years old who had a stem cell transplant for acute lymphoblastic leukemia, so the T cells may come from the graft donor.

As DNA, the CDR3 is TGCGCCAGCAGCTTGGTTTCGGGGGACCACTACGAGCAGTACTTC. This gives the protein CASSLVSGDHYEQYF. The chain joins TRBV5-1 to TRBJ2-7; tentative D call: TRBD2 (6 bases). The V end was cut by 0 bases, the J end by 3 bases, with 13 bases between. Germline values: CDR1 SGHRS, CDR2 YFSETQ. The CDR3 covers 15 residues.

V is TRBV24-1 and J is TRBJ2-5; 7 bases align to TRBD2. Trimming took 6 bases from V and 3 from J; bases not matched to a gene: 3. This CDR3 has 13 residues. CDR1 and CDR2 from the germline V gene are KGHDR and SFDVKD. The CDR3 nucleotides are TGTGCCACCAGTCCCGGGGGGAAAGAGACCCAGTACTTC. As protein: CATSPGGKETQYF.

The V and J genes are TRBV7-2 and TRBJ2-2; no clear D gene. Looked up from germline, CDR1 is SGHTA and CDR2 is FQGNSA. The V and J ends lost 4 bases and 6 bases respectively, with 6 bases between them. The CDR3 length is 12 residues. The CDR3 region has the DNA TGTGCCAGCAGCTACCACTCCGGGGAGCTGTTTTTT. It specifies CASSYHSGELFF.